Shown below are 25 T cell receptor beta chains from a single sample sequenced in a study of shared clonotypes between healthy human individuals. Only in-frame clones appear in the TCRdb table, and some are missing; sequencing was by immunoSEQ multiplex PCR. The top ten clones hold less than 25% of a sample with hundreds of thousands of clones, about 92% of them seen once. CD45RO-negative, CCR7-selected cells formed the naive CD8 fraction, which excluded terminally differentiated effector memory CD45RA+ cells. The sample comprised naive CD8+ T cells sorted from blood. Receptors were obtained from a man in his thirties or forties in good health.

This clone came up once. The genes are TRBV28 and TRBJ1-5, with D tentatively TRBD1 (5 bases). Germline loops: CDR1 MDHEN, CDR2 SYDVKM. The CDR3 extends over 20 amino acids. V was shortened by 6 bases and J by 0 bases, with 27 bases between the two germline ends. In DNA, the CDR3 is TGTGCCAGCAGAGGGCTTTTTTCTGGGGGTGATCGGGATAGCAATCAGCCCCAGCATTTT. Translation gives CASRGLFSGGDRDSNQPQHF.

V usage is TRBV27 and J usage is TRBJ2-1; 8 bases match TRBD1. Germline CDR1 MNHEY, CDR2 SMNVEV (reference sequence). V shed 3 bases and J 6 bases; nucleotides not matched to a gene: 4. This CDR3 is built from 14 residues. This chain's CDR3 is CASSFGQGTNEQFF. For the CDR3, the DNA is TGTGCCAGCAGTTTCGGACAGGGAACCAATGAGCAGTTCTTC.

On this clone: Other DNA sequences within the sample encode an identical CDR3. The rearrangement uses TRBV9 and TRBJ2-3; no reliable D call. The CDR3 covers 11 residues. Germline V gives CDR1 SGDLS, CDR2 YYNGEE. Trimming removed 0 bases from V and 6 bases from J, with 2 bases in between. DNA of the CDR3: TGTGCCAGCAGCGTAGCCGATACGCAGTATTTT. Its protein is CASSVADTQYF.

This clone appeared a single time. V usage is TRBV9 and J usage is TRBJ2-1; TRBD2 aligns across 8 bases. J gave up 6 bases and V 6 bases, and 5 bases lay outside the gene matches. The CDR3 is made up of 13 amino acids. From germline, CDR1 is SGDLS and CDR2 YYNGEE. CDR3 region: CASTPGLGNEQFF. DNA for the CDR3: TGTGCCAGCACGCCGGGACTAGGCAATGAGCAGTTCTTC.

On this clone itself: Other DNA variants within this sample encode the same CDR3. The chain combines TRBV7-9 with TRBJ2-5; D is uncertain. Germline CDR1 reads SEHNR; CDR2 reads FQNEAQ (reference sequence). The CDR3 length is 13 residues. Trimming took 1 base from V and 5 from J, leaving 8 bases between them. CDR3 bases: TGTGCCAGCAGCTTAGTCGAATCCGAGACCCAGTACTTC. It translates to CASSLVESETQYF.

This chain joins TRBV27 and TRBJ1-5; D ambiguous. The V gene's germline CDR1 is MNHEY and CDR2 SMNVEV (reference sequence). V was trimmed by 2 bases and J by 3 bases, leaving 5 bases between them. This CDR3 is built from 13 residues. This CDR3 is CASSLRFNQPQHF. As DNA, the CDR3 is TGTGCCAGCAGTTTACGCTTCAATCAGCCCCAGCATTTT.

The chain combines TRBV28 with TRBJ1-4; 10 bases map to TRBD1. The germline V gene has CDR1 MDHEN and CDR2 SYDVKM. Trimming removed 4 bases from V and 7 bases from J; junction bases left unmatched: 6. The CDR3 has 15 residues. CDR3 amino acids: CASSWGQGTGEKLFF. The CDR3 DNA reads TGTGCCAGCAGTTGGGGACAGGGGACGGGTGAAAAACTGTTTTTT. The whole variable domain, remainder taken from reference TRBV28 and TRBJ1-4, is DVKVTQSSRYLVKRTGEKVFLECVQDMDHENMFWYRQDPGLGLRLIYFSYDVKMKEKGDIPEGYSVSREKKERFSLILESASTNQTSMYLCASSWGQGTGEKLFFGSGTQLSVL.

The chain combines TRBV11-2 with TRBJ2-1; 12 nucleotides line up with TRBD2. Germline lookup yields CDR1 SGHAT and CDR2 FQNNGV. Trimming removed 5 bases from V and 4 bases from J; junction bases left unmatched: 3. This CDR3 contains 15 residues. The CDR3 loop reads CASSITSGRYNEQFF. CDR3 sequence (DNA): TGTGCCAGCAGCATAACTAGCGGGAGGTACAATGAGCAGTTCTTC.

The genes are TRBV18 and TRBJ2-1; TRBD1 matches 11 bases. In germline, CDR1 is KGHSH, CDR2 LQKENI. Germline trimming cut 2 bases from V and 7 bases from J; bases unmatched to any gene: 1. The length of the CDR3 is 14 residues. The CDR3 DNA reads as TGTGCCAGCTCACCAGGACAGGGGGCGAATGAGCAGTTCTTC. Protein sequence: CASSPGQGANEQFF.

This clone was counted only a few times. The chain employs TRBV6-1 and TRBJ2-7; D ambiguous. CDR1 and CDR2 from the germline V gene are MNHNS and SASEGT. The CDR3 is 14 amino acids. V lost 2 bases and J lost 0, with 8 bases in between. As DNA, the CDR3 is TGTGCCAGCAGTGAAAACTGGTCCTCCTACGAGCAGTACTTC. Its translation: CASSENWSSYEQYF.

The CDR3 spells CAITTGRGTDTQYF. CDR3 in DNA: TGTGCCATCACCACCGGACGAGGCACAGATACGCAGTATTTT. The chain joins TRBV10-3 to TRBJ2-3; D not certain. Germline CDR1 ENHRY, CDR2 SYGVKD. The length of the CDR3 is 14 residues. V gave up 7 bases and J gave up 1 base, with 12 bases separating them.

The rearrangement links TRBV6-1 to TRBJ2-1, with D perhaps matching TRBD1 or TRBD2 (5 bases each). Trimming removed 3 bases from V and 9 bases from J, with 12 bases in between. Germline V gene data show CDR1 as MNHNS and CDR2 as SASEGT. There are 13 residues in the CDR3. The CDR3 spells CASSEFFGGEQFF. CDR3 sequence (DNA): TGTGCCAGCAGTGAGTTTTTTGGGGGTGAGCAGTTCTTC.

This chain uses TRBV19 with TRBJ2-1; the D call may be TRBD1 or TRBD2 (7 bases each). This CDR3 has 14 residues. Germline V lookup: CDR1 LNHDA, CDR2 SQIVND (reference sequence). V dropped 6 bases and J dropped 8 bases, with 17 bases sitting between them. CDR3 bases: TGTGCCAGTAGCCTAGGACTAGGGGGCGATGAGCAGTTCTTC. Translation: CASSLGLGGDEQFF.

The rearrangement links TRBV4-2 to TRBJ2-1; D ambiguous. CDR3 length: 13 residues. Germline CDR1 LGHNA, CDR2 YNFKEQ. Trimming took 0 bases from V and 10 from J, leaving 10 bases between them. Here the CDR3 DNA reads TGTGCCAGCAGCCAAGATAGGGCCTGGGAGCAGTTCTTC. Translating gives CASSQDRAWEQFF.

The table lists this clone with a count of one. The chain recombines TRBV5-1 with TRBJ2-3; no reliable D call. This CDR3 spans 15 amino acids. Germline CDR1 reads SGHRS; CDR2 reads YFSETQ. Trimming shortened V by 0 bases and J by 0 bases, and 8 bases separated the two germline ends. The CDR3 nucleotides read TGCGCCAGCAGCTTGGCAGAATCTAGCACAGATACGCAGTATTTT. Translated: CASSLAESSTDTQYF.

CDR3: CASSAGQSDSYEQYF. The CDR3 DNA follows: TGTGCCAGCAGCGCGGGACAGTCAGACTCCTACGAGCAGTACTTC. The chain is built from TRBV7-9 and TRBJ2-7; D might be TRBD1 (7 bases). Germline V lookup: CDR1 SEHNR, CDR2 FQNEAQ (reference sequence). Trimming took 5 bases from V and 0 from J, leaving 14 bases between them. This CDR3 has 15 amino acids. Together with reference TRBV7-9 and TRBJ2-7, the CDR3 gives the full variable domain: DTGVSQNPRHKITKRGQNVTFRCDPISEHNRLYWYRQTLGQGPEFLTYFQNEAQLEKSRLLSDRFSAERPKGSFSTLEIQRTEQGDSAMYLCASSAGQSDSYEQYFGPGTRLTVT.

CDR3 nucleotide sequence: TGTGCCATCAGTGAGTACGTACTTGAGGGGGATAGGAACGAGCAGTACTTC. As protein: CAISEYVLEGDRNEQYF. V usage is TRBV10-3 and J usage is TRBJ2-7, with D perhaps matching TRBD1 (6 bases). In germline, CDR1 is ENHRY, CDR2 SYGVKD. The V end was cut by 1 base, the J end by 5 bases, with 21 bases between. The CDR3 sequence is 17 residues long.

The chain couples TRBV18 to TRBJ2-3; D may be TRBD1 (6 bases). In germline, CDR1 is KGHSH, CDR2 LQKENI. The CDR3 contains 15 residues. Deletions cut 3 bases from V and 2 bases from J, with 12 bases between. CDR3 protein: CASSPKYRATDTQYF. CDR3 in DNA: TGTGCCAGCTCACCGAAATACAGGGCCACAGATACGCAGTATTTT.

CDR3 protein: CASSTGTSGRDEQFF. The CDR3, as DNA: TGTGCCAGCAGTACCGGGACTAGCGGGAGGGATGAGCAGTTCTTC. The chain joins TRBV27 to TRBJ2-1; 16 nucleotides line up with TRBD2. Losses at the gene ends were 5 bases for V and 8 bases for J; bases not matched to a gene: 3. CDR3 length: 15 residues. Germline CDR1 and CDR2: MNHEY and SMNVEV (reference sequence).

This chain joins TRBV5-6 and TRBJ1-2; 8 bases are shared with TRBD1. The germline V gene has CDR1 SGHDT and CDR2 YYEEEE. V was pared by 2 bases and J by 4 bases, with 10 bases of the junction left unmatched. The CDR3 contains 16 residues. Here the CDR3 reads CASSLGQGWGLYGYTF. CDR3 nucleotides: TGTGCCAGCAGCTTAGGACAGGGTTGGGGGCTCTATGGCTACACCTTC.

The V and J genes are TRBV28 and TRBJ2-1, with 7 positions matching TRBD2. Germline V CDR1 and CDR2: MDHEN, SYDVKM. J was trimmed by 4 bases and V by 2 bases; bases with no gene match: 2. The CDR3 runs 14 residues. This CDR3 is CASSLGGGYNEQFF. CDR3 coding DNA: TGTGCCAGCAGTTTAGGGGGAGGGTACAATGAGCAGTTCTTC.

This clone was seen just once. V is TRBV5-8 and J is TRBJ1-2; TRBD1 is a possible D gene (6 bases). Trimming pared 4 bases from V and 8 bases from J, leaving 18 bases between. The CDR3 is 14 amino acids. CDR1 is SGHTS and CDR2 is YDEGEE in the germline V gene. The CDR3 is CASSEGHTLRGYTF. CDR3 in DNA: TGTGCCAGCAGCGAGGGACATACTTTGAGGGGCTACACCTTC.

The chain employs TRBV5-5 and TRBJ2-6; possible D gene TRBD2, 5 bases. In germline, CDR1 is SGHKS, CDR2 YYEKEE (reference sequence). V was pared by 10 bases and J by 10 bases, with 21 bases between. This CDR3 has 14 amino acids. CDR3 residues: CAAGEEAPGNVLTF. For the CDR3, the DNA is TGTGCCGCCGGGGAAGAGGCCCCAGGTAACGTCCTGACTTTC.

CDR3 bases: TGCGCCAGCAGTGAGGGGGTGGGCAGGTTGAACACTGAAGCTTTCTTT. As protein: CASSEGVGRLNTEAFF. The chain links TRBV10-1 to TRBJ1-1; no firm D call. The CDR3 covers 16 residues. Trimming removed 2 bases from V and 0 bases from J, with 13 bases in between. Germline V gene data show CDR1 as WNHNN and CDR2 as SYGVQD (reference sequence).

The chain links TRBV2 to TRBJ2-1; D gene ambiguous. Germline V lookup: CDR1 SNHLY, CDR2 FYNNEI. V shed 2 bases and J shed 5 bases, with 13 bases lying between them. The CDR3 consists of 15 residues. CDR3 nucleotide sequence: TGTGCCAGCAGTGAAAGTGCAGGTACCAACAATGAGCAGTTCTTC. It codes for CASSESAGTNNEQFF.